The 7 T cell receptor beta chains given below trace back to one sample, sequenced in a study of beta chain features in type 1 diabetes. Expressed TCRB transcripts got sequenced, as all isolated RNA was reverse transcribed. Libraries were prepared by immunoSEQ multiplex PCR; TCRdb keeps only in-frame clonotypes and omits some of them. Among some 63,000 clones listed, about three fifths were seen once. The sample taken for sequencing was Tregs from blood. All receptors derive from a woman aged 18-29 years in good health.

This clone was seen just once. The chain joins TRBV4-1 to TRBJ2-2; weak D call: TRBD2 (5 bases). The CDR3 extends over 14 amino acids. Germline CDR1 and CDR2: MGHRA and YSYEKL. With 4 bases removed from V and 0 bases from J, the gap between germline ends came to 6 bases. DNA of the CDR3: TGCGCCAGCAGCCTGGACTCGAACACCGGGGAGCTGTTTTTT. It yields the protein CASSLDSNTGELFF.

The gene calls are TRBV27 and TRBJ2-7; D gene unclear. Germline V gene data show CDR1 as MNHEY and CDR2 as SMNVEV (reference sequence). V lost 0 bases to trimming and J lost 3 bases, with 6 bases between them. CDR3 length: 13 amino acids. This CDR3 is CASSLSGSYEQYF. The CDR3 DNA reads TGTGCCAGCAGTTTATCGGGCAGCTACGAGCAGTACTTC.

The V call is TRBV7-2, the J call TRBJ2-5; 8 bases map to TRBD1. The tail of the sequence fits TRBJ2-7 better, so the J call may be wrong. The CDR3 is made up of 15 amino acids. Germline V lookup: CDR1 SGHTA, CDR2 FQGNSA. Here the CDR3 DNA reads TGTGCCAGCAGCTGGACCCAGGGACAGGTTTACGAGCAGTACTTC. Amino acids: CASSWTQGQVYEQYF.

This clone was picked up a small number of times. The V call is TRBV7-9, the J call TRBJ1-1; possibly TRBD1 for D (6 bases). V lost 5 bases and J 4 bases, leaving 14 bases between the germline ends. Germline V gene sequence: CDR1 SEHNR, CDR2 FQNEAQ (reference sequence). CDR3 length: 14 residues. This chain's CDR3 is CASSKQGSGTEAFF. The CDR3 DNA reads TGTGCCAGCAGCAAACAGGGTAGTGGCACTGAAGCTTTCTTT.

DNA of the CDR3: TGCGCCAGCAGCTTGGTTCAGGGGGGTGACTATGGCTACACCTTC. Translated, it gives CASSLVQGGDYGYTF. The chain uses TRBV5-1 and TRBJ1-2, with 7 bases aligning to TRBD1. The germline V gene encodes CDR1 SGHRS and CDR2 YFSETQ. Trimming removed 0 bases from V and 3 bases from J; junction bases left unmatched: 5. CDR3 size: 15 residues.

There are a few counts of this clone. The chain recombines TRBV14 with TRBJ1-1, with unresolved D. V lost 4 bases and J lost 1, with 7 bases in between. CDR1 SGHDN and CDR2 FVKESK come from the germline V gene. CDR3 size: 13 residues. In nucleotides, the CDR3 is TGTGCCAGCAGCCTGCTAAGGAACACTGAAGCTTTCTTT. Amino acids: CASSLLRNTEAFF.

The DNA of the CDR3 is TGCGCCAGCAGCTTGGGGGGCTCCGATCCAGAGACCCAGTACTTC. It is translated as CASSLGGSDPETQYF. The V gene is TRBV5-1, the J gene TRBJ2-5, with D possibly matching TRBD1 (5 bases). The CDR3 is made up of 15 amino acids. V gave up 0 bases and J gave up 4 bases, with 13 bases separating them. CDR1 SGHRS and CDR2 YFSETQ come from the germline V gene. The full variable domain, with the rest looked up from reference TRBV5-1 and TRBJ2-5, is KAGVTQTPRYLIKTRGQQVTLSCSPISGHRSVSWYQQTPGQGLQFLFEYFSETQRNKGNFPGRFSGRQFSNSRSEMNVSTLELGDSALYLCASSLGGSDPETQYFGPGTRLLVL.